A single sample is the source of the 14 T cell receptor beta chains below, sequenced in a study of PD-1 blockade in classical Hodgkin lymphoma. Every patient had relapsed following autologous stem cell transplantation, and cohorts differed in brentuximab vedotin exposure. This table comes from immunoSEQ multiplex PCR, and its TCRdb copy is limited to in-frame clones, with some not included. The data show some 41,000 clones, with around 87% seen just once and around 5% held by the top ten. This sample comprised peripheral blood mononuclear cells (PBMCs), obtained before the second cycle of nivolumab. Every receptor here comes from a human donor with classical Hodgkin lymphoma.

The V call is TRBV7-6, the J call TRBJ1-3; maybe TRBD1 (6 bases). Deletions cut 10 bases from V and 3 bases from J, with 16 bases between. The germline V gene encodes CDR1 SGHVS and CDR2 FNYEAQ. The CDR3 consists of 14 residues. This CDR3 reads CATGGAGLGNTIYF. The CDR3 DNA reads TGTGCCACCGGGGGGGCAGGGCTTGGAAACACCATATATTTT.

The chain employs TRBV28 and TRBJ2-7, with D possibly matching TRBD2 (6 bases). With 4 bases removed from V and 5 bases from J, the gap between germline ends came to 9 bases. CDR3 length: 12 residues. Germline lookup yields CDR1 MDHEN and CDR2 SYDVKM. CDR3 DNA sequence: TGTGCCAGCAGTTCGACTAGGAACGAGCAGTACTTC. This translates into CASSSTRNEQYF.

The CDR3 loop reads CASSQVQGETYEQYF. DNA for the CDR3: TGCGCCAGCAGCCAGGTCCAGGGGGAGACCTACGAGCAGTACTTC. The chain joins TRBV4-1 to TRBJ2-7; 7 positions match TRBD1. This CDR3 is 15 amino acids long. Germline V CDR1 and CDR2: MGHRA, YSYEKL. V lost 3 bases and J lost 2; bases outside the gene matches: 7.

The rearrangement uses TRBV5-1 and TRBJ2-2, with D tentatively TRBD1 (6 bases). The CDR3 runs 15 residues. The germline CDR1 and CDR2 sequences are SGHRS and YFSETQ. Between the trimmed V and J ends, which lost 6 bases and 5 bases, there was a span of 17 bases. CDR3 sequence: CASKEQGIRTGELFF. As DNA, the CDR3 is TGCGCCAGCAAAGAGCAGGGGATTCGGACCGGGGAGCTGTTTTTT. Combining the CDR3 with reference TRBV5-1 and TRBJ2-2 gives the whole variable domain KAGVTQTPRYLIKTRGQQVTLSCSPISGHRSVSWYQQTPGQGLQFLFEYFSETQRNKGNFPGRFSGRQFSNSRSEMNVSTLELGDSALYLCASKEQGIRTGELFFGEGSRLTVL.

The chain employs TRBV19 and TRBJ2-5, with 10 bases aligning to TRBD2. V was pared by 7 bases and J by 5 bases, with 13 bases of the junction left unmatched. The germline CDR1 and CDR2 sequences are LNHDA and SQIVND (reference sequence). This CDR3 is 16 amino acids long. For the CDR3, the DNA is TGTGCCAGTAAAGATCCAGCGGGAGGGCCGGGGGAGACCCAGTACTTC. This translates into CASKDPAGGPGETQYF.

Note on this clone: Compared with germline, one end of the junction differs, possibly owing to a read error. The V call is TRBV6-6, the J call TRBJ2-4, with D perhaps matching TRBD1 (5 bases). Germline V CDR1 and CDR2: MNHNY, SVGAGI (reference sequence). This CDR3 is 12 amino acids long. This CDR3 reads CASSYSGREGSF. The CDR3 DNA reads TGTGCCAGCAGTTACTCGGGCAGGGAAGGCAGCTTC.

The chain couples TRBV6-1 to TRBJ2-7; maybe TRBD1 (6 bases). The CDR3 runs 14 residues. Trimming shortened V by 7 bases and J by 3 bases, and 16 bases separated the two germline ends. Germline V gives CDR1 MNHNS, CDR2 SASEGT. CDR3 nucleotides: TGTGCCAGCAACCAAAGGGGGACCGACTACGAGCAGTACTTC. It is translated as CASNQRGTDYEQYF.

The J gene is TRBJ2-1, the V gene TRBV11-1, with D possibly being TRBD2 (6 bases). The length of the CDR3 is 16 residues. Trimming left V 5 bases short and J 0 bases short, with 14 bases between. Germline lookup yields CDR1 SGHAT and CDR2 FQDESV (reference sequence). The CDR3 DNA sequence: TGTGCCAGCAGCGTGGGGGGAAGGTCCTCCTACAATGAGCAGTTCTTC. It translates to CASSVGGRSSYNEQFF. Full variable domain (missing parts from reference TRBV11-1 and TRBJ2-1): EAEVAQSPRYKITEKSQAVAFWCDPISGHATLYWYRQILGQGPELLVQFQDESVVDDSQLPKDRFSAERLKGVDSTLKIQPAELGDSAMYLCASSVGGRSSYNEQFFGPGTRLTVL.

The rearrangement uses TRBV13 and TRBJ2-2, with 7 bases identical to TRBD2. The CDR3 totals 16 residues. Germline CDR1 reads PRHDT; CDR2 reads FYEKMQ (reference sequence). V trimming: 1 base; J trimming: 4 bases; junction bases outside the gene matches: 6. CDR3 nucleotide sequence: TGTGCCAGCAGCTTAGAGGGTAGCGGGCGCACCGGGGAGCTGTTTTTT. As protein: CASSLEGSGRTGELFF.

DNA for the CDR3: TGTGCCAGCGCTCCTGTTCAGGGGCTACCCCTCCACTTT. The encoded protein is CASAPVQGLPLHF. V gene TRBV6-4 combines with J gene TRBJ1-6; weak D call: TRBD1 (6 bases). Trimming removed 8 bases from V and 12 bases from J, with 17 bases in between. This CDR3 has 13 amino acids. Looked up from germline, CDR1 is MRHNA and CDR2 is SNTAGT.

This clone has a handful of counts. This chain links TRBV4-3 with TRBJ2-5; 8 positions agree with TRBD1. Germline CDR1 LGHNA, CDR2 YSLEER. The CDR3 runs 15 residues. V lost 0 bases and J lost 1; bases outside the gene matches: 1. In DNA, the CDR3 is TGCGCCAGCAGCCAAGAGGGACAGGCCCAAGAGACCCAGTACTTC. Amino acids: CASSQEGQAQETQYF.

The count of this clone is one. The chain couples TRBV7-9 to TRBJ1-3; no definite D call. CDR1 and CDR2 (germline): SEHNR, FQNEAQ (reference sequence). Trimming pared 1 base from V and 5 bases from J, leaving 15 bases between. The CDR3 sequence is 16 residues long. The CDR3 sequence is CASSLVVPGHRNTIYF. For the CDR3, the DNA is TGTGCCAGCAGCTTAGTGGTACCAGGCCACAGAAACACCATATATTTT. The whole variable domain, filled in from reference TRBV7-9 and TRBJ1-3, reads DTGVSQNPRHKITKRGQNVTFRCDPISEHNRLYWYRQTLGQGPEFLTYFQNEAQLEKSRLLSDRFSAERPKGSFSTLEIQRTEQGDSAMYLCASSLVVPGHRNTIYFGEGSWLTVV.

This rearrangement joins TRBV2 to TRBJ2-2; no clear D gene. Germline values: CDR1 SNHLY, CDR2 FYNNEI. The V and J ends lost 5 bases and 1 base respectively, with 11 bases between them. This CDR3 is 15 amino acids long. CDR3 in DNA: TGTGCCAGCAGTCAGGCCCCGGTGAACACCGGGGAGCTGTTTTTT. Translated, it gives CASSQAPVNTGELFF. The whole variable domain, remainder taken from reference TRBV2 and TRBJ2-2, is EPEVTQTPSHQVTQMGQEVILRCVPISNHLYFYWYRQILGQKVEFLVSFYNNEISEKSEIFDDQFSVERPDGSNFTLKIRSTKLEDSAMYFCASSQAPVNTGELFFGEGSRLTVL.

The J gene is TRBJ2-2, the V gene TRBV10-3, with a tentative D call TRBD2 (7 bases). Per germline, CDR1 ENHRY and CDR2 SYGVKD. V was shortened by 8 bases and J by 3 bases, with 13 bases between the two germline ends. This CDR3 region has 14 residues. CDR3 loop: CAIRRGGDTGELFF. CDR3 nucleotides: TGTGCCATCCGGAGGGGGGGCGACACCGGGGAGCTGTTTTTT.